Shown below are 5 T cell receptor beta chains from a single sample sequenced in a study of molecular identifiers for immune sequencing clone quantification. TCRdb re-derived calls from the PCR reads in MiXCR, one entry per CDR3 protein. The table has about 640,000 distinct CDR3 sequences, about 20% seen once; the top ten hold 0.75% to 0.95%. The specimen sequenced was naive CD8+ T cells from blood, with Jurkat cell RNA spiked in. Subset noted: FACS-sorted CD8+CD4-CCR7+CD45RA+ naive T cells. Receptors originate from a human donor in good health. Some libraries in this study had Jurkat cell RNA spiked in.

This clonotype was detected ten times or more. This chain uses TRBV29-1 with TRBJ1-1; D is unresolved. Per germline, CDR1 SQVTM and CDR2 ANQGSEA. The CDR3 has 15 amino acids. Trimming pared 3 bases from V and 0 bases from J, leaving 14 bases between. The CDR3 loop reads CSVEFLRGLNTEAFF. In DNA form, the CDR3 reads TGCAGCGTTGAGTTTCTCCGAGGCTTGAACACTGAAGCTTTCTTT.

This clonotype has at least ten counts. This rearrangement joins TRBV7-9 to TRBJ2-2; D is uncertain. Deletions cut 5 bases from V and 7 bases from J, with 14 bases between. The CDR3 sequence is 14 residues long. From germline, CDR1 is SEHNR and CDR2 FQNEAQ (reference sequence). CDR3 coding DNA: TGTGCCAGCAGCCACTCAATACAGTTCGGGGAGCTGTTTTTT. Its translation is CASSHSIQFGELFF.

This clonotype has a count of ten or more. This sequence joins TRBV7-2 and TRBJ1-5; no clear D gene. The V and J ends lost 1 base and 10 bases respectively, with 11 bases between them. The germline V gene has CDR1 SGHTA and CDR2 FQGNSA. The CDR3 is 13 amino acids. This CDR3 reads CASSLGIAGPQHF. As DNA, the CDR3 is TGTGCCAGCAGCTTAGGTATCGCGGGACCCCAGCATTTT.

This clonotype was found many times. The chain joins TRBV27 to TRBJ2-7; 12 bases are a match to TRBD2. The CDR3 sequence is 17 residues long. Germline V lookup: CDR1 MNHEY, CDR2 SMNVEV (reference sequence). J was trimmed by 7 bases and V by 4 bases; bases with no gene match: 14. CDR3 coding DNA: TGTGCCAGCAGTTCCCGACTAGCGGGGGACGGGTTTAGAGAGCAGTACTTC. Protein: CASSSRLAGDGFREQYF.

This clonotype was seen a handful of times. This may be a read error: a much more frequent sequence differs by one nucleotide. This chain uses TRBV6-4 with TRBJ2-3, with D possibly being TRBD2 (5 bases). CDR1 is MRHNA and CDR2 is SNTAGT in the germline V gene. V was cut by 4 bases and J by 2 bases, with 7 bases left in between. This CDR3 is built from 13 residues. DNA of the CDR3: TGTGCCAGCAGTGCGGACTTCACAGATACGCAGTATTTT. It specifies CASSADFTDTQYF.